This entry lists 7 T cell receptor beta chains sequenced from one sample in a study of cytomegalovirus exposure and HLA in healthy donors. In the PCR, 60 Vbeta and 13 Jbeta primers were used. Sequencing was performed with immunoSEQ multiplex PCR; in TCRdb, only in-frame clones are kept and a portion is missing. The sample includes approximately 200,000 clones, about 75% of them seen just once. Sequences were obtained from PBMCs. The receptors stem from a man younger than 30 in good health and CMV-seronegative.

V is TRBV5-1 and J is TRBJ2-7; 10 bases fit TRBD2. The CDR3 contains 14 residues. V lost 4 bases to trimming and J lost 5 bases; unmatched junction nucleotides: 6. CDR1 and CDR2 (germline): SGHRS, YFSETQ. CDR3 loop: CASSRAGGPDEQYF. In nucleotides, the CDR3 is TGCGCCAGCAGCCGAGCGGGAGGGCCCGACGAGCAGTACTTC. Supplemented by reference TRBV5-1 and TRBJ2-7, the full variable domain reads KAGVTQTPRYLIKTRGQQVTLSCSPISGHRSVSWYQQTPGQGLQFLFEYFSETQRNKGNFPGRFSGRQFSNSRSEMNVSTLELGDSALYLCASSRAGGPDEQYFGPGTRLTVT.

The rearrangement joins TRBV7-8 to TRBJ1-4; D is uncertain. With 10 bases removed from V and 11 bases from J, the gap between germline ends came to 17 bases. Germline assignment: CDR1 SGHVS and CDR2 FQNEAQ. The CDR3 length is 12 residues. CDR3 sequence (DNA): TGTGCCACTACGAAGAGGGTGGGGAAACTGTTTTTT. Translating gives CATTKRVGKLFF.

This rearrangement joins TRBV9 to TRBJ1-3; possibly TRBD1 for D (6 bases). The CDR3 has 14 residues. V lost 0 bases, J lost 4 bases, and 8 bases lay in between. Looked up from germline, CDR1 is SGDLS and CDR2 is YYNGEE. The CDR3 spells CASSVGTVGNTIYF. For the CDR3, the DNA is TGTGCCAGCAGCGTAGGGACAGTCGGAAACACCATATATTTT.

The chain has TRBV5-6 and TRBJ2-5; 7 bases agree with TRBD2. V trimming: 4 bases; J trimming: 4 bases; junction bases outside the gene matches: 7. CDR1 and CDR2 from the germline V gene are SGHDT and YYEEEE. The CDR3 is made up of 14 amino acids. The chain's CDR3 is CASSPTSDGETQYF. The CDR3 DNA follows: TGTGCCAGCAGCCCTACTAGCGACGGAGAGACCCAGTACTTC.

This chain's CDR3 is CASSEPGLAGAETQYF. CDR3 coding DNA: TGTGCCAGCAGCGAGCCGGGACTAGCGGGGGCAGAGACCCAGTACTTC. The chain couples TRBV9 to TRBJ2-5, with 14 positions matching TRBD2. Germline CDR1 and CDR2: SGDLS and YYNGEE. The CDR3 totals 16 residues. J was trimmed by 4 bases and V by 3 bases; bases with no gene match: 5.

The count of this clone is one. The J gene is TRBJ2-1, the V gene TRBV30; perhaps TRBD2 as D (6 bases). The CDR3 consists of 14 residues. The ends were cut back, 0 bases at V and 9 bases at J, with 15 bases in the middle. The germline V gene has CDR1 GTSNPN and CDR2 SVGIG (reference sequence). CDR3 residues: CAWSVTPGSGEQFF. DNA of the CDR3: TGTGCCTGGAGTGTAACCCCCGGGAGCGGTGAGCAGTTCTTC.

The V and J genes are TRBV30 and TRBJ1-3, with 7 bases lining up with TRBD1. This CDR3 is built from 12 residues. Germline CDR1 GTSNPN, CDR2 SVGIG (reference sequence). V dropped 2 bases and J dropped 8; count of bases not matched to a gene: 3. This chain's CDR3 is CAWSSGGDTIYF. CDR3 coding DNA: TGTGCCTGGAGTTCAGGGGGAGACACCATATATTTT.